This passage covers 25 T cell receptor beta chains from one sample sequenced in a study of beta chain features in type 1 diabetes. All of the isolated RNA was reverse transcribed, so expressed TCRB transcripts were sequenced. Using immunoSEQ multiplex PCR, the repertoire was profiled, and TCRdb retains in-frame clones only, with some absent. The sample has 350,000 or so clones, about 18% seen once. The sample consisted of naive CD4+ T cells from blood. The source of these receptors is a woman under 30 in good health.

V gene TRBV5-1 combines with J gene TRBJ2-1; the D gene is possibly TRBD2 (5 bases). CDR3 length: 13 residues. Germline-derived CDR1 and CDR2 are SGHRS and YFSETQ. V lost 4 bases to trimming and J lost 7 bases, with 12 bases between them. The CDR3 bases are TGCGCCAGCAGCCTACTAGTAAGGAATGAGCAGTTCTTC. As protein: CASSLLVRNEQFF.

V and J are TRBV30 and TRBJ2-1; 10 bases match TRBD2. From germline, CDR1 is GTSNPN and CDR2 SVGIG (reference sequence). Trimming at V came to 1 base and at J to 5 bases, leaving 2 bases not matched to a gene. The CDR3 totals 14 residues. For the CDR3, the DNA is TGTGCCTGGAGTGCTAGCGGGGGTAACAATGAGCAGTTCTTC. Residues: CAWSASGGNNEQFF.

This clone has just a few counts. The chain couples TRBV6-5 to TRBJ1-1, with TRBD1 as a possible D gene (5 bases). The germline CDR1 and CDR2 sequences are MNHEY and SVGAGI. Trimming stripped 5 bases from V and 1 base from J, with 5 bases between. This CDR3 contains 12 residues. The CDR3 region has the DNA TGTGCCAGCAGTGACAGGAACACTGAAGCTTTCTTT. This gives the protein CASSDRNTEAFF.

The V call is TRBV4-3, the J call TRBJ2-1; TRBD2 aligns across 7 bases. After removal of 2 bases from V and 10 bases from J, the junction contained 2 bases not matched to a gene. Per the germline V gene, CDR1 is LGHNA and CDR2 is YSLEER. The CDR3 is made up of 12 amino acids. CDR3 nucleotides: TGCGCCAGCAGCCAACGGGGAGGGGAGCAGTTCTTC. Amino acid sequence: CASSQRGGEQFF.

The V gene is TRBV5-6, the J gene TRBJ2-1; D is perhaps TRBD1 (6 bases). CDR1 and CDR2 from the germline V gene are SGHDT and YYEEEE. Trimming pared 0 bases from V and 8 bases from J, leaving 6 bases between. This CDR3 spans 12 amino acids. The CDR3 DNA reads TGTGCCAGCAGCTTGGAGGGGGATGAGCAGTTCTTC. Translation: CASSLEGDEQFF.

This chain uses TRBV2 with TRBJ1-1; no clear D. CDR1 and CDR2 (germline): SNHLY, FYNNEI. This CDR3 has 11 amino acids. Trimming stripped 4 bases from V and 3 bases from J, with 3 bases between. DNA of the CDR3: TGTGCCAGCAGTGTCGACACTGAAGCTTTCTTT. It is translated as CASSVDTEAFF.

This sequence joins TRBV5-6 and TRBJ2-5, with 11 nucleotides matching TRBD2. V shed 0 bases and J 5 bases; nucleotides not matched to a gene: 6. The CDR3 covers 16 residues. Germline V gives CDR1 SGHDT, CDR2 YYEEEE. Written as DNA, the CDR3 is TGTGCCAGCAGCTTGGGACCTGGACTAGCGGGTGAGACCCAGTACTTC. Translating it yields CASSLGPGLAGETQYF.

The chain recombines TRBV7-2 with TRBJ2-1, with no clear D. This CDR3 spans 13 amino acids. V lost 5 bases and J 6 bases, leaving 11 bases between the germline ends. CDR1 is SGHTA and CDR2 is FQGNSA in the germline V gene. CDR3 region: CASSETYGNEQFF. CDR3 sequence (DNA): TGTGCCAGCAGCGAAACATATGGCAATGAGCAGTTCTTC.

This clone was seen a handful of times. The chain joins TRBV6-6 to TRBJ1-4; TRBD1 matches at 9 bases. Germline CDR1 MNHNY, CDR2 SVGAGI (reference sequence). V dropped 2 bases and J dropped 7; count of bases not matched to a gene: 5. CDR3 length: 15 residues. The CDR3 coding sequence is TGTGCCAGCAGTTACGGGACAGGGCGGGGTGAAAAACTGTTTTTT. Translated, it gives CASSYGTGRGEKLFF.

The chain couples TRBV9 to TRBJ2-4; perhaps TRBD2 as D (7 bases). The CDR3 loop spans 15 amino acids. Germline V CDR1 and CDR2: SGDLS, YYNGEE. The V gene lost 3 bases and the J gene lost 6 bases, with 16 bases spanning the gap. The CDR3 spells CASSGGNREGNIQYF. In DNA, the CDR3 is TGTGCCAGCAGCGGAGGAAACAGGGAGGGAAACATTCAGTACTTC.

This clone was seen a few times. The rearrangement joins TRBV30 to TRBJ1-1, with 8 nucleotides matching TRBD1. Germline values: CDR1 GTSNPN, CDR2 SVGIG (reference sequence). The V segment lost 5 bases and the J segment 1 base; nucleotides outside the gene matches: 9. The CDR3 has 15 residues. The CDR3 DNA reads TGTGCCTGGGGCAATCCCGGGACAGGGAACACTGAAGCTTTCTTT. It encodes CAWGNPGTGNTEAFF.

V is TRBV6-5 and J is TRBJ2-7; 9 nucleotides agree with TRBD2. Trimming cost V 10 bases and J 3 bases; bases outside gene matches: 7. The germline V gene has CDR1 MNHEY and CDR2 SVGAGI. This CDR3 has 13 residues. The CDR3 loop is CATASGRHYEQYF. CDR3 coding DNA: TGTGCCACCGCAAGCGGGAGGCACTACGAGCAGTACTTC.

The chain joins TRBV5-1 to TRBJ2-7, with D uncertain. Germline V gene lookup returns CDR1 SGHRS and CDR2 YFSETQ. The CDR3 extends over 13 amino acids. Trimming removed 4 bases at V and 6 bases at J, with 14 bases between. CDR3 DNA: TGCGCCAGCAGCGCCCAACTTGAAAGCGAGCAGTACTTC. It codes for CASSAQLESEQYF.

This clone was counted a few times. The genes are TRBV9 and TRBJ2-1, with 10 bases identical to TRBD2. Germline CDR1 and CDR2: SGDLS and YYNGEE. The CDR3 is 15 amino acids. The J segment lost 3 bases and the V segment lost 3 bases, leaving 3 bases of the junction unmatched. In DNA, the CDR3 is TGTGCCAGCAGCGCCTCTAGCGGGAGCTACAATGAGCAGTTCTTC. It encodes CASSASSGSYNEQFF.

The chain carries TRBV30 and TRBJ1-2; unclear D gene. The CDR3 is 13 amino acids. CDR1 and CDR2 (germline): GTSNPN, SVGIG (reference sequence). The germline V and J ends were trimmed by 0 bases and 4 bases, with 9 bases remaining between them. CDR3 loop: CAWSVTAAYGYTF. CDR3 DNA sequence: TGTGCCTGGAGTGTAACAGCCGCCTATGGCTACACCTTC.

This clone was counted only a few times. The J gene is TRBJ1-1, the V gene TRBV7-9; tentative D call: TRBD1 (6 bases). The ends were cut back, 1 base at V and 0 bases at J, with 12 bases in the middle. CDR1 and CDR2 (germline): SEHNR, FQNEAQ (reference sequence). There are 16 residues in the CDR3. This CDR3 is CASSLGAGGLNTEAFF. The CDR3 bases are TGTGCCAGCAGCTTAGGAGCGGGGGGCCTGAACACTGAAGCTTTCTTT. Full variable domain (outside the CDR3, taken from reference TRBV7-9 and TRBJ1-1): DTGVSQNPRHKITKRGQNVTFRCDPISEHNRLYWYRQTLGQGPEFLTYFQNEAQLEKSRLLSDRFSAERPKGSFSTLEIQRTEQGDSAMYLCASSLGAGGLNTEAFFGQGTRLTVV.

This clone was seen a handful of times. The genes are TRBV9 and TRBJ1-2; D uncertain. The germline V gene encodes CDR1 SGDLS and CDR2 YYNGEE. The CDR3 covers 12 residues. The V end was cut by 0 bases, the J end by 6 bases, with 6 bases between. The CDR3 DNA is TGTGCCAGCAGCGTAGACAGAGATGGCTACACCTTC. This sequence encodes CASSVDRDGYTF.

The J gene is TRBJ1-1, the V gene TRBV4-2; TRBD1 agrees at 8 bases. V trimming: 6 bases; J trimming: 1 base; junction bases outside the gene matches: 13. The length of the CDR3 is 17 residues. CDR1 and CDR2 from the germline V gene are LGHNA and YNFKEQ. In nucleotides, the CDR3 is TGTGCCAGCAGACCTCCTCGACAGGGGCCTCCGAACACTGAAGCTTTCTTT. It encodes CASRPPRQGPPNTEAFF.

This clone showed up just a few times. The CDR3 is CASGASRYYGYTF. The DNA of the CDR3 is TGTGCCAGCGGGGCGTCCCGATACTATGGCTACACCTTC. The rearrangement joins TRBV6-1 to TRBJ1-2; D might be TRBD1 (5 bases). In germline, CDR1 is MNHNS, CDR2 SASEGT. The CDR3 is 13 amino acids. Trimming removed 8 bases at V and 3 bases at J, with 13 bases between.

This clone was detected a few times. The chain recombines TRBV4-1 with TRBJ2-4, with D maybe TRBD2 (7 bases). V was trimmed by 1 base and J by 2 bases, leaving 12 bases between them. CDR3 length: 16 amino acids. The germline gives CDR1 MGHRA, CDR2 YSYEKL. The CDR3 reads CASSQVGGGSKNIQYF. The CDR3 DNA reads TGCGCCAGCAGCCAAGTGGGGGGGGGCTCCAAAAACATTCAGTACTTC.

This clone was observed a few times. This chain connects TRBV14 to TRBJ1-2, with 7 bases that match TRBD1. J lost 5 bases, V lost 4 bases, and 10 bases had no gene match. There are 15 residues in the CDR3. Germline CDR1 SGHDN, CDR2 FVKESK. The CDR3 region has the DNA TGTGCCAGCAGCCCCCACAGGGGTTTGGGTTATGGCTACACCTTC. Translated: CASSPHRGLGYGYTF.

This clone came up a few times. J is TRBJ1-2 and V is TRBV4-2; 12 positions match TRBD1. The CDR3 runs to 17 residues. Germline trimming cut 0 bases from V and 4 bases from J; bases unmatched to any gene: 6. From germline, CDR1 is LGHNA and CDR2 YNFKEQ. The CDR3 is CASSQEGTGGLSYGYTF. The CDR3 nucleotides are TGTGCCAGCAGCCAAGAGGGGACAGGGGGCCTCTCCTATGGCTACACCTTC.

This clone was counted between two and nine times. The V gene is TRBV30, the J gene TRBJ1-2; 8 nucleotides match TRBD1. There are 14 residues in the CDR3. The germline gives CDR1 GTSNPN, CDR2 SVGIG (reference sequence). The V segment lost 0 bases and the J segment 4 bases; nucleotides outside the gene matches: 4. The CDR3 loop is CAWSVGQGAYGYTF. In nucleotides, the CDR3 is TGTGCCTGGAGTGTCGGACAGGGTGCCTATGGCTACACCTTC.

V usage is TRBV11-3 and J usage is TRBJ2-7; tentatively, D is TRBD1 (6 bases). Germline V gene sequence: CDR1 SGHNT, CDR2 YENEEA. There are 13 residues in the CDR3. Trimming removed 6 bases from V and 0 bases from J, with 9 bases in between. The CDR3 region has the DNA TGTGCCAGCAGATGGGACACCTCCTACGAGCAGTACTTC. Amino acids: CASRWDTSYEQYF.

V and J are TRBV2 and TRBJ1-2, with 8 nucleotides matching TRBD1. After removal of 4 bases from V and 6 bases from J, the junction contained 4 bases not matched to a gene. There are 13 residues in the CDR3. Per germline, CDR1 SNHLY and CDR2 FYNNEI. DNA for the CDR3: TGTGCCAGCAGTGGACAGGGGTTGGATGGCTACACCTTC. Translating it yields CASSGQGLDGYTF.